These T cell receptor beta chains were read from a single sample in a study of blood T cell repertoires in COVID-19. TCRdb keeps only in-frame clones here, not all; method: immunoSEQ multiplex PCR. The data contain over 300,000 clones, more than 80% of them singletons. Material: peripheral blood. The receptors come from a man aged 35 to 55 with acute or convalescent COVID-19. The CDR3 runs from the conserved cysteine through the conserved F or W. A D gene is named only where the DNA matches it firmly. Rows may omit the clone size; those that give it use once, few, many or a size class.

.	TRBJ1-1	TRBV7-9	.	TGTGCCATTTCACCGGGGGATCGCGCGGCTTTCTTT	CAISPGDRAAFF
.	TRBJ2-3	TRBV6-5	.	TGTGCCAGCAGTTACCGGGGGGCGACAGATACGCAGTATTTT	CASSYRGATDTQYF
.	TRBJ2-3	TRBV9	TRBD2	TGTGCCAGCAGCGAGGGAGCGGGATGGGACACAGATACGCAGTATTTT	CASSEGAGWDTDTQYF
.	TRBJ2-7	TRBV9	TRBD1	TGTGCCAGCAACCCTCTCGGACAGGGGGGTACCTACGAGCAGTACTTC	CASNPLGQGGTYEQYF
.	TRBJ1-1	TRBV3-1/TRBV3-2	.	TGTGCCAGCAGCCAAGATAGGAGAATAGCGACGAACACTGAAGCTTTCTTT	CASSQDRRIATNTEAFF
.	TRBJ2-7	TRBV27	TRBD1	TGTGCCAGCCGGGGTTCAGGGGGTTACGAGCAGTACTTC	CASRGSGGYEQYF
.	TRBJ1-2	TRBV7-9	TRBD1	TGTGCCAGCAGCCATCCGGGACAGGCAAACTATGGCTACACCTTC	CASSHPGQANYGYTF
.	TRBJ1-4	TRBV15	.	TGTGCCACCAGCTCACGTACAGATAGAGAAAAACTGTTTTTT	CATSSRTDREKLFF
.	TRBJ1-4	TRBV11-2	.	TGTGCCAGCAGCCCCTCTAGCGGCAGCGGTAATGAAAAACTGTTTTTT	CASSPSSGSGNEKLFF
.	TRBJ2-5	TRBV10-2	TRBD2	TGCGCCAGCAGCTTTGGACTAGCGGGAGGACAAGAGACCCAGTACTTC	CASSFGLAGGQETQYF
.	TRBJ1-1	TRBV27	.	TGTGCCAGCAGTTACAGGATGAACACTGAAGCTTTCTTT	CASSYRMNTEAFF
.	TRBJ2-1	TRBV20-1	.	TGCAGTGTTACGGCCTACAATGAGCAGTTCTTC	CSVTAYNEQFF
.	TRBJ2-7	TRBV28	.	TGTGCCAGCAGTCCTAATAACAGGGTGTCCTACGAGCAGTACTTC	CASSPNNRVSYEQYF
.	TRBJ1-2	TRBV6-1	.	TGTGCCAGCAGTGAAATTATCACAGAACCCGATGGCTACACCTTC	CASSEIITEPDGYTF
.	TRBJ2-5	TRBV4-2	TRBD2	TGTGCCAGCAGCCAAATAGATAGCGGGAGGGGGACCCAGTACTTC	CASSQIDSGRGTQYF
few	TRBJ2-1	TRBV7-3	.	TGTGCCAGCAGCTTTGCTGGGACATTTGGAAACAATGAGCAGTTCTTC	CASSFAGTFGNNEQFF
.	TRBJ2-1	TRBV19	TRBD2	TGTGCCAGTAGTATACTGGGACTAGCGGAAAACAATGAGCAGTTCTTC	CASSILGLAENNEQFF
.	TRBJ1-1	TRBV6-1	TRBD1	TGTGCCAGCAGTGAAGCTCTTACAGGGGGCCCGGGCACTGAAGCTTTCTTT	CASSEALTGGPGTEAFF
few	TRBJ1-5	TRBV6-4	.	TGTGCCAGCAGTATACAGGGCCTGAGGCCCCAGCATTTT	CASSIQGLRPQHF
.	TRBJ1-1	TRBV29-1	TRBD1	TGCAGCGTTGCCGGGGTAAGGACAGGGGCTGTGGAAGCTTTCTTT	CSVAGVRTGAVEAFF
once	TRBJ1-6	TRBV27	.	TGTGCCAGCAGTTTTAGGGGGACGGAATCACCCCTCCACTTT	CASSFRGTESPLHF
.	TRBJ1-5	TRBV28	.	TGTGCCAGCAGTTTATATAATGCAGTCCCCCAGCATTTT	CASSLYNAVPQHF
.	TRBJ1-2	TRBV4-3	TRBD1	TGCGCCAGCAGCCAAGATTTTTCGGGACAGGGGAAGGATGGCTACACCTTC	CASSQDFSGQGKDGYTF
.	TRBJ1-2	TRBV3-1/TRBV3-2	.	TGTGCCAGCAGCCAATATCCGGGAGGAGGGTTTGGCTACACCTTC	CASSQYPGGGFGYTF
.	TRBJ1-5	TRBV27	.	TGTGCCAGCAGTTTTATAGGGAGCTCCAATCAGCCCCAGCATTTT	CASSFIGSSNQPQHF
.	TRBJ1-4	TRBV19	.	TGTGCCAGTAGTATGGGAGTGAGTGGGATTGAAAAACTGTTTTTT	CASSMGVSGIEKLFF
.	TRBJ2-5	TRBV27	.	TGTGCCAGCAGTGGCGATCGGGGGGCCTGGGAAGAGACCCAGTACTTC	CASSGDRGAWEETQYF
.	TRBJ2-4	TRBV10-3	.	TGTGCCATCAGTGAGAACGAGGAAACCTTTTTCTCCAAAAACATTCAGTACTTC	CAISENEETFFSKNIQYF
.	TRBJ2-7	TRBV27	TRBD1	TGTGCCAGCAGTTGGACAGGGGCTGAAAGCTCCTACGAGCAGTACTTC	CASSWTGAESSYEQYF
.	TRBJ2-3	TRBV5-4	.	TGTGCCAGCACAGGGAAGACGTCAGATACGCAGTATTTT	CASTGKTSDTQYF
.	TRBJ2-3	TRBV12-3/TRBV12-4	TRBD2	TGTGCCAGCAGTTGGACTAGCGGGGGTACGCAGTATTTT	CASSWTSGGTQYF
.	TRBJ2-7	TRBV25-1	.	TGTGCCAGCAGTGGGGCGTCCTACGAGCAGTACTTC	CASSGASYEQYF
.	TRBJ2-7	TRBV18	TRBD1	TGTGCCAGCTCACCTGGGACAGGGGTGTCGAGGGAGCAGTACTTC	CASSPGTGVSREQYF
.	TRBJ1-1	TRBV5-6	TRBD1	TGTGCCAGCAGCGGACAGGGATGGTACACTGAAGCTTTCTTT	CASSGQGWYTEAFF
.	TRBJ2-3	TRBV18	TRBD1	TGTGCCAGCGGTACCGGGACAGGGCTAGATACGCAGTATTTT	CASGTGTGLDTQYF
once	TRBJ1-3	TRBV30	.	TGTGCCTGGAGTGGAGGCTCTGGAAACACCATATATTTT	CAWSGGSGNTIYF
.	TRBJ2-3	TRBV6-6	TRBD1	TGTGCCAGCAGTTATTACAGGGGGCCAGGCACAGATACGCAGTATTTT	CASSYYRGPGTDTQYF
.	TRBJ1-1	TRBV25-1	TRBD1	TGTGCCAGCAGTGAATATAACAGGGGAGAAGCTTTCTTT	CASSEYNRGEAFF
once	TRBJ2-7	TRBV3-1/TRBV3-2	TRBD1	TGTGCCAGCAGCCAAGATTTCTGGGACAGGGCATTCGACGAGCAGTACTTC	CASSQDFWDRAFDEQYF
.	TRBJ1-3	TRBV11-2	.	TGTGCCAGCAGCTTATTTCCCGCAACAGAGGGATATTTT	CASSLFPATEGYF